The TCR beta chain under discussion was sequenced for a study of a mutant IDH1 vaccine in newly diagnosed glioma. At the level of the study: Vaccines began 4-6 weeks after radiotherapy alone, or with temozolomide cycles. Visits designated V12 and V13 were conducted at weeks 35 and 47, respectively.

Only in-frame clones appear in the TCRdb table, and some are missing; sequencing was by immunoSEQ multiplex PCR. This table holds 68,000 or so clones, 80% to 85% found once. Concerning this clone itself: No antigen is known for it.

Germline CDR1 SGHAT, CDR2 FQDESV (reference sequence). V lost 5 bases to trimming and J lost 4 bases; unmatched junction nucleotides: 7. This CDR3 region has 14 residues. Time point: week 35, safety follow-up. Doses comprised 300 ug of mutant IDH1 20-mer peptide each, plus topical imiquimod. The chain recombines TRBV11-1 with TRBJ1-1, with TRBD1 identical over 7 bases. The input for sequencing was PBMCs, taken from a glioma patient whose treatment included an IDH1 peptide vaccine. This clonotype was obtained from a young man with glioma. The CDR3, as DNA: TGTGCCAGCAGCGATGACAGGGAGGTCACTGAAGCTTTCTTT. Translation gives CASSDDREVTEAFF.